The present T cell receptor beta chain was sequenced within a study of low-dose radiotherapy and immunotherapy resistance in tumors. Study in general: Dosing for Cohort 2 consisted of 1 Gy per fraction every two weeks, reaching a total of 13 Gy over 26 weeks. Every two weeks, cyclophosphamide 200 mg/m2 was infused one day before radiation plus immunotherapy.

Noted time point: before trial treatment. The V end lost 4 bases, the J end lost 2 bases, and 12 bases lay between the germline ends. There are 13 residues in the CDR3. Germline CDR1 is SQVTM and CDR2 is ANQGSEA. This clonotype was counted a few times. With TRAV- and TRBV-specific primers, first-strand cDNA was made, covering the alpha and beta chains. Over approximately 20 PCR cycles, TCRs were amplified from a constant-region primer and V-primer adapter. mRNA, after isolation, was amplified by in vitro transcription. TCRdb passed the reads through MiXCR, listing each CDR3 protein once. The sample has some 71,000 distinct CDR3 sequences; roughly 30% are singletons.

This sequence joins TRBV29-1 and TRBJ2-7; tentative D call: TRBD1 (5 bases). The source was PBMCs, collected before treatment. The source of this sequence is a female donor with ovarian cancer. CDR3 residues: CSVVQDNTYEQYF. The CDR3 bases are TGCAGCGTTGTACAGGACAACACCTACGAGCAGTACTTC.